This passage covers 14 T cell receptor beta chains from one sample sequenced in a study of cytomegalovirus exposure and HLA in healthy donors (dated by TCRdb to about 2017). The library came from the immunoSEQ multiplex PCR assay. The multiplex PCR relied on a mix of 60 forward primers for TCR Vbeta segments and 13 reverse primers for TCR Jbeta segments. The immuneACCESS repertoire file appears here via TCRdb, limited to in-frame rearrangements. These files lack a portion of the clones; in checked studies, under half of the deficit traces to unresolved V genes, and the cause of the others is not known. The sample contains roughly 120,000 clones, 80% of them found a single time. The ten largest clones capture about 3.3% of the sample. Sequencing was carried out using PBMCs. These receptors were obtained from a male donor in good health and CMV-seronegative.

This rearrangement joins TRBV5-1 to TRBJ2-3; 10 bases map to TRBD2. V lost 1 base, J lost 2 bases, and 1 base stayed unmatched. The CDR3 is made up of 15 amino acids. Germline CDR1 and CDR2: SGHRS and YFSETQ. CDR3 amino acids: CASSLLAGVTDTQYF. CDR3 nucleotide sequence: TGCGCCAGCAGCTTGCTAGCGGGAGTCACAGATACGCAGTATTTT.

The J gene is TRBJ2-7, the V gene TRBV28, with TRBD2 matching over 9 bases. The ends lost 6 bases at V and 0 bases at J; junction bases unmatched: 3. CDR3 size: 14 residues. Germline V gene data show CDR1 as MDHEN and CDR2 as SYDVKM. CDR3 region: CASRAGGSSYEQYF. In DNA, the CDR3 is TGTGCCAGCAGAGCGGGGGGCAGCTCCTACGAGCAGTACTTC.

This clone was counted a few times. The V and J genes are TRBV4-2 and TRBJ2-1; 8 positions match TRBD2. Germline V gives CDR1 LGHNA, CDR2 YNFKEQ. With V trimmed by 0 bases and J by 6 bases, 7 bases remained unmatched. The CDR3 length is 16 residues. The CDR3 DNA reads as TGTGCCAGCAGCCAAGATTTTCGGGGGGGCGGCAATGAGCAGTTCTTC. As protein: CASSQDFRGGGNEQFF.

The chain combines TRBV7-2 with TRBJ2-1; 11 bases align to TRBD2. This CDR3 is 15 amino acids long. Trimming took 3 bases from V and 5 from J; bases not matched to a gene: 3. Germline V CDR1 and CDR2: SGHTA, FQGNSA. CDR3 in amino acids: CASSLGLAENNEQFF. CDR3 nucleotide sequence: TGTGCCAGCAGCTTGGGACTAGCGGAAAACAATGAGCAGTTCTTC.

In DNA, the CDR3 is TGTGCCAGCTCCCCCCTGGGGGGGGTCATTCAGCCCCAGCATTTT. Encoded protein: CASSPLGGVIQPQHF. This rearrangement joins TRBV27 to TRBJ1-5, with D perhaps TRBD1 (5 bases). CDR1 and CDR2 (germline): MNHEY, SMNVEV (reference sequence). Trimming stripped 8 bases from V and 6 bases from J, with 20 bases between. The CDR3 is made up of 15 amino acids.

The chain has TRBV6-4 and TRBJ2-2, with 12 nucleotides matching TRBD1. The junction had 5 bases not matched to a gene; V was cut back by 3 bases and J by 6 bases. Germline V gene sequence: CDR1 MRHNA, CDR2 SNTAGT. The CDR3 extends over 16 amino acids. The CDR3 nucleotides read TGTGCCAGCAGTGAACTGGGACAGGGGGCTCCCGGGGAGCTGTTTTTT. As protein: CASSELGQGAPGELFF.

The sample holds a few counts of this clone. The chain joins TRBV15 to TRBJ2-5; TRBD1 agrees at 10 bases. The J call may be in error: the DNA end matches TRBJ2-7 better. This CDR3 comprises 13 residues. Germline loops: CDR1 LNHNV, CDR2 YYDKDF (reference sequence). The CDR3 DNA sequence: TGTGCCATCTCCCGGGACAGGGGTTACGAGCAGTACTTC. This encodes CAISRDRGYEQYF.

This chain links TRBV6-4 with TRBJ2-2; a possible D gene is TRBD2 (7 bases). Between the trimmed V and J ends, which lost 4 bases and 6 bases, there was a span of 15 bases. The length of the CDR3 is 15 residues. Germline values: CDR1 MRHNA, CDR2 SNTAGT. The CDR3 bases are TGTGCCAGCAGTGTCCTCTCGGGGGGCCCCGGGGAGCTGTTTTTT. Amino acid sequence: CASSVLSGGPGELFF.

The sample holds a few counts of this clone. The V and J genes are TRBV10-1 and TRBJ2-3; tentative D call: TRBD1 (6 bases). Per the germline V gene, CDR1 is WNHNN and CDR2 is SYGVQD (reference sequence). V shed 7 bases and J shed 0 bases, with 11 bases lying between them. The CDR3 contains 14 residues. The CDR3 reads CASTRDTSTDTQYF. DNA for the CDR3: TGCGCCAGCACCCGGGACACTAGCACAGATACGCAGTATTTT.

Here the CDR3 DNA reads TGTGCCAGCAGCGAATTCCGGGAAGCGAAAGGCTACACCTTC. Encoded protein: CASSEFREAKGYTF. V gene TRBV5-8 combines with J gene TRBJ1-2; D is ambiguous. V gave up 4 bases and J gave up 8 bases, with 18 bases separating them. Germline V gene data show CDR1 as SGHTS and CDR2 as YDEGEE. The CDR3 spans 14 residues. The entire variable domain, with the rest obtained from reference TRBV5-8 and TRBJ1-2, is as follows: EAGVTQSPTHLIKTRGQQATLRCSPISGHTSVYWYQQALGLGLQFLLWYDEGEERNRGNFPPRFSGRQFPNYSSELNVNALELEDSALYLCASSEFREAKGYTFGSGTRLTVV.

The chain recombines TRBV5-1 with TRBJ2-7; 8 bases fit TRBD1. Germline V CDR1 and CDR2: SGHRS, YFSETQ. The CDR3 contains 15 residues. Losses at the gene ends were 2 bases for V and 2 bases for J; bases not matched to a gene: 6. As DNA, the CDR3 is TGCGCCAGCAGCTTAGGGACAGGAAGAACCTACGAGCAGTACTTC. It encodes CASSLGTGRTYEQYF.

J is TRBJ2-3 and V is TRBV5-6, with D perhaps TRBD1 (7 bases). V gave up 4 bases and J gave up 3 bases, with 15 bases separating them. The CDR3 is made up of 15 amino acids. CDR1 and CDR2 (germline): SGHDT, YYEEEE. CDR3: CASSLQGGPTDTQYF. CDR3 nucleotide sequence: TGTGCCAGCAGCCTTCAGGGGGGTCCAACAGATACGCAGTATTTT. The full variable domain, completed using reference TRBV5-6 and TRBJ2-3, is DAGVTQSPTHLIKTRGQQVTLRCSPKSGHDTVSWYQQALGQGPQFIFQYYEEEERQRGNFPDRFSGHQFPNYSSELNVNALLLGDSALYLCASSLQGGPTDTQYFGPGTRLTVL.

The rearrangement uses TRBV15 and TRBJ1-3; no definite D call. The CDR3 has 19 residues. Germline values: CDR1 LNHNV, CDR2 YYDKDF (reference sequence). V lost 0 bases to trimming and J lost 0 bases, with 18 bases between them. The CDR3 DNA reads TGTGCCACCAGCAGAGAACTATTTGCTGATTCTCACTCTGGAAACACCATATATTTT. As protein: CATSRELFADSHSGNTIYF.

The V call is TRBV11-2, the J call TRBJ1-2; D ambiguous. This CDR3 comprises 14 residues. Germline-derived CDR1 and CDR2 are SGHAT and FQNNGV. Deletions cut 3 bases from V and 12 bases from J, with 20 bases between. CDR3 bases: TGTGCCAGCAGCTTTCGGGCCGGAGGGCCGGGCGACACCTTC. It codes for CASSFRAGGPGDTF.